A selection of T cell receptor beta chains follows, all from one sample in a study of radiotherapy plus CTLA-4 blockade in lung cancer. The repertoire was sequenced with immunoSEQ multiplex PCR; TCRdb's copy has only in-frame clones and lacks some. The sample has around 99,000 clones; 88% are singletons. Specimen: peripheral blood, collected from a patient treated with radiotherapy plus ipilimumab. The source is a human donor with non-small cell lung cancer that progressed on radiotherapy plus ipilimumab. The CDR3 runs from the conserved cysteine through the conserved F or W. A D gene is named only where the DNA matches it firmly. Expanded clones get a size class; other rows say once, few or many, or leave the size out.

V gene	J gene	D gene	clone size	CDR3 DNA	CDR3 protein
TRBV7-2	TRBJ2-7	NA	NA	TGTGCCAGCAGCACGAGCGCATTAGCCTACGAGCAGTACTTC	CASSTSALAYEQYF
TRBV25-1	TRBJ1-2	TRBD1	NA	TGTGCCAGCAGTGAAGGGACAGGGTTTCGTGCTAACTATGGCTACACCTTC	CASSEGTGFRANYGYTF
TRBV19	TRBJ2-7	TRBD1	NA	TGTGCCAGTAGTATAGGCGACAGGGACGAGCAGTACTTC	CASSIGDRDEQYF
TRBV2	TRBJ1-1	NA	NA	TGTGCCAGCAAGCGGTACACTGAAGCTTTCTTT	CASKRYTEAFF
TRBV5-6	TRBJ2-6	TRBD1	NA	TGTGCCAGCAGCCCAGGGGGCCCTGGGGCCAACGTCCTGACTTTC	CASSPGGPGANVLTF
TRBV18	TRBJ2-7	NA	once	TGTGCCAGCTCACCTTTCACGGCCGAAAATGGCGAGCAGTACTTC	CASSPFTAENGEQYF
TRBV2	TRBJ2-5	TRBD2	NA	TGTGCCAGCAGCATAATTAGACTAGCGGACGGGGTGACCCAGTACTTC	CASSIIRLADGVTQYF
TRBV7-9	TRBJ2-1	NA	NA	TGTGCCAGCAGCCCCCACTACACTAACCGAGAGCAGTTCTTC	CASSPHYTNREQFF
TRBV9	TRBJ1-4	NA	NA	TGTGCCAGCAGCGTAGAGGGGGACTCAACTAATGAAAAACTGTTTTTT	CASSVEGDSTNEKLFF
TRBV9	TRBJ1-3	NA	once	TGTGCCAGCAGCCTATCCCAACCGGGGGCCTCTGGAAACACCATATATTTT	CASSLSQPGASGNTIYF
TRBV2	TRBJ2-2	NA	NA	TGTGCCAGCTCAAAAACAACGGCGAACACCGGGGAGCTGTTTTTT	CASSKTTANTGELFF
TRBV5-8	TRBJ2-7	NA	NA	TGTGCCAGCAGCTTGGTCGGACTCAAACTCTACGGCGAGCAGTACTTC	CASSLVGLKLYGEQYF
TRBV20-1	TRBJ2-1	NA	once	TGCAGTGCTAGAGGAGGGGAAGTGCAGTTCTTC	CSARGGEVQFF
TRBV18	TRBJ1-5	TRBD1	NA	TGTGCCAGCTCTAGGTCGACAGGGTCCATTCAGCCCCAGCATTTT	CASSRSTGSIQPQHF
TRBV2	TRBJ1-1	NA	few	TGTGCCAGCAGTGTACAGGGGAACACTGAAGCTTTCTTT	CASSVQGNTEAFF
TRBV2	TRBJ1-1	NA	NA	TGTGCCAGCAGAGGCCCATCGTGGGAAGGGGCAAACACTGAAGCTTTCTTT	CASRGPSWEGANTEAFF
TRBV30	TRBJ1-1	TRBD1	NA	TGTGCCGACGGCCCACGACAGGGACGCACTGAAGCTTTCTTT	CADGPRQGRTEAFF
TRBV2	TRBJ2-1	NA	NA	TGTGCCAGCAGTGCGGGCGGACACAATGAGCAGTTCTTC	CASSAGGHNEQFF
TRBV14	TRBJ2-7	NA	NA	TGTGCCAGCAGTCACAAGGGGACTGCTCGGTACGAGCAGTACTTC	CASSHKGTARYEQYF
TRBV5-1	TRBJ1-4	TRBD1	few	TGCGCCAGCAGCTTGGCCCGGGACAGGGCTGAAAAACTGTTTTTT	CASSLARDRAEKLFF
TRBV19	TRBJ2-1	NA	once	TGTGCCAGTAGTAGTCTGTATGAGCAGTTCTTC	CASSSLYEQFF
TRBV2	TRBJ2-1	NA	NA	TGTGCCAGCAGTGAAGGGGGTAGCAACAATGAGCAGTTCTTC	CASSEGGSNNEQFF
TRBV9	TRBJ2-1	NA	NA	TGTGCCAGCAGCGTCGGACTTATTAATGAGCAGTTCTTC	CASSVGLINEQFF
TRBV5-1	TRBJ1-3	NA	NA	TGCGCCAGCAGCTTGTATCCGGGAAACACCATATATTTT	CASSLYPGNTIYF
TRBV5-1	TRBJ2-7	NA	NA	TGCGCCAGCAGCTTGACGGGGGAGTCCTCCTACGAGCAGTACTTC	CASSLTGESSYEQYF
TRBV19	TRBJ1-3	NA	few	TGTGCCACGGGGACCTCCTCTGGAAACACCATATATTTT	CATGTSSGNTIYF
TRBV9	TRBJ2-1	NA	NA	TGTGCCAGCAGCGTAGGCGGGTCCAACAATGAGCAGTTCTTC	CASSVGGSNNEQFF
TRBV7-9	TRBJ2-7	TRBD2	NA	TGTGCCAGCAGCACGTCTCACTCGGGCGGGAGTCCCTACGAGCAGTACTTC	CASSTSHSGGSPYEQYF
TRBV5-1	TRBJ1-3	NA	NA	TGCGCCAGCAGCTTGGTGGGTTCTGGAAACACCATATATTTT	CASSLVGSGNTIYF
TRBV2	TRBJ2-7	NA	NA	TGTGCCAGCAGTGAAGCGGCCATATATTCGGAGCAGTACTTC	CASSEAAIYSEQYF
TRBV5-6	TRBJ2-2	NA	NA	TGTGCCAGCAGCGGACCGGGACTTCTTGGGGAGCTGTTTTTT	CASSGPGLLGELFF
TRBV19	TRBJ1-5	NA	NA	TGTGCCAGTAGTAGAGCCGGGGCCCCCGGGCCCCAGCATTTT	CASSRAGAPGPQHF
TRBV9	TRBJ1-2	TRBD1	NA	TGTGCCAGCAGCGCGACAGGGATGGACTATGGCTACACCTTC	CASSATGMDYGYTF
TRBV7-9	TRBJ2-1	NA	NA	TGTGCCAGCAGCTTAGAGAAAGTGCAGTTCTTC	CASSLEKVQFF
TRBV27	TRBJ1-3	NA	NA	TGTGCCAGCAGTCAACAGGGCCGCTCTGGAAACACCATATATTTT	CASSQQGRSGNTIYF
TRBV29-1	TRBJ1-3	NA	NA	TGCAGCGGCCGATTAGGAAACACCATATATTTT	CSGRLGNTIYF
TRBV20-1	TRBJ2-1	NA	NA	TGCAGTGCCAGACTAGTCCATGAGCAGTTCTTC	CSARLVHEQFF
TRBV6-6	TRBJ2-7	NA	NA	TGTGCCAGCCTCGAGCCGGGGGCCTACGAGCAGTACTTC	CASLEPGAYEQYF
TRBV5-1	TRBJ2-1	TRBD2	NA	TGCGCCAGCAGCTTGGTGAGGGGCGGGAGAGAGCAGTTCTTC	CASSLVRGGREQFF
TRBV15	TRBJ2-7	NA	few	TGTGCCACCAGCAGAGAAGGTGGGGGCGTCTACGAGCAGTACTTC	CATSREGGGVYEQYF
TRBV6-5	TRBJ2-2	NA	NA	TGTGCCAGCACCAGACGAGCTGAGGTCGGGGAGCTGTTTTTT	CASTRRAEVGELFF
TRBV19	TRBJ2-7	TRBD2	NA	TGTGCCAGTAGTATATGGACTAGCGGGAGCTCCTACGAGCAGTACTTC	CASSIWTSGSSYEQYF
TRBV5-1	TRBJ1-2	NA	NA	TGCGCCAGCAGTCTGGCGGGGGCCCTTGCCTATGGCTACACCTTC	CASSLAGALAYGYTF
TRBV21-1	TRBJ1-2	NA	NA	TGTGCCAGCAGCAGCGGGACAGGGGGCGACTATGGCTACACCTTC	CASSSGTGGDYGYTF
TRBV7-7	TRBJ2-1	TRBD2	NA	TGTGCTAGCAGCTTAGCGGGAGAAAGTAGCGATGAGCAGTTCTTC	CASSLAGESSDEQFF
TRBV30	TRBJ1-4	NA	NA	TGTGCCTGGAGCCAGGGTCCTAATGAAAAACTGTTTTTT	CAWSQGPNEKLFF
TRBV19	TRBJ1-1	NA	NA	TGTGCCAGTAGTATATCAAGGGGGTTATTGAACACTGAAGCTTTCTTT	CASSISRGLLNTEAFF